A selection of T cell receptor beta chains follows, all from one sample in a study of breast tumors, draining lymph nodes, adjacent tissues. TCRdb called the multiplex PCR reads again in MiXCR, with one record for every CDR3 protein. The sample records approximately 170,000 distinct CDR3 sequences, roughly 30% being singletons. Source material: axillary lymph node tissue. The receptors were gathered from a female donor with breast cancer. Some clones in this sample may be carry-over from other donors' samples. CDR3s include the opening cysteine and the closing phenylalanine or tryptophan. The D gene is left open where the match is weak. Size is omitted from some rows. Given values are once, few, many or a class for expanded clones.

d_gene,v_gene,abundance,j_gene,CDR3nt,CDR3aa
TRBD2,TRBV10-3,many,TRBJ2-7,TGTGCCATCAGTGAGGGGGGGGGGTACTACGAGCAGTACTTC,CAISEGGGYYEQYF
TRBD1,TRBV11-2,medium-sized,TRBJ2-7,TGTGCCAGCAGCTTAGTGTCAGGGGGCCCCTACGAGCAGTACTTC,CASSLVSGGPYEQYF
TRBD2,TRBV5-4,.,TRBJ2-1,TGTGCCAGCGGCTCCCTAGGGACTAGCGGGAGTAAGCAGTTCTTC,CASGSLGTSGSKQFF
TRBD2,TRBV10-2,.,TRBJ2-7,TGTGCCAGCAGCGCCGGGGGGGCCTACGAGCAGTACTTC,CASSAGGAYEQYF
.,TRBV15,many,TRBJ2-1,TGTGCCACCAGCAGAGATTGGGGTGAGCAGTTCTTC,CATSRDWGEQFF
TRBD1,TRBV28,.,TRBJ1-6,TGTGCCAGCAGTACTAGCCGGGACAGGGAATGGGCTAATTCACCCCTCCACTTT,CASSTSRDREWANSPLHF
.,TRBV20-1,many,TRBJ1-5,TGCAGTGCTAGAGCCGTTGACAGAGAAAATCAGCCCCAGCATTTT,CSARAVDRENQPQHF
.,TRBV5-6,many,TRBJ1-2,TGTGCCAGCAGCCCCCTCGAGGTAGATCAATCCACCTTC,CASSPLEVDQSTF
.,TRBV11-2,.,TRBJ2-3,.,CASSFYICSAPANLAGNTDTQYF
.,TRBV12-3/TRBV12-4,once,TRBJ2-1,TGTGCCAGCAGGGCCACAGGGACTTCCAATGAGCAGTTCTTC,CASRATGTSNEQFF
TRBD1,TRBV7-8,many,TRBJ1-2,TGTGCCAGCAGCTTATCTCCGGGACAGGGCCAGGTGGTATTGGGCTACACCTTC,CASSLSPGQGQVVLGYTF
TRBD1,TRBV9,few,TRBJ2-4,TGTGCCAGCAGCCCGGGACAGGGTTTCATTCAGTACTTC,CASSPGQGFIQYF
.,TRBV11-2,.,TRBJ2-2,TGTGCTAGCAGCCGGGACGTGGCCGGGGAGCTGTTTTTT,CASSRDVAGELFF
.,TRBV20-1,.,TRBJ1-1,TGCAGTCTCGGTCCTCATCAAACGGAAAGGGGCACTGAAGCTTTCTTT,CSLGPHQTERGTEAFF
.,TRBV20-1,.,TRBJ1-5,TGCAGTGCTGGAGGGGCGGAATATAGCACTCAGCCCCAGCATTTT,CSAGGAEYSTQPQHF
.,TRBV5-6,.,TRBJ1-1,TGTGCCAGCAGCCGGGAAATGAACACTGAAGCTTTCTTT,CASSREMNTEAFF
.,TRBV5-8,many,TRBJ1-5,TGTGCCAGCAGCTCTCGACAGGTCAATCAGCCCCAGCATTTT,CASSSRQVNQPQHF
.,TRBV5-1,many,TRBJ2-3,TGCGCCAGCAGCTTGGCAAAACCTTGGGACGGAGATTATACGCAGTATTTT,CASSLAKPWDGDYTQYF
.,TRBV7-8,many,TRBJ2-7,TGTGCCAGCAGCCGGGGGTCCGACGAGCAGTACTTC,CASSRGSDEQYF
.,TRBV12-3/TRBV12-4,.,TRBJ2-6,TGTGCCAGCAGGGCCACAGGGTCTGGGGCCAACGTCCTGACTTTC,CASRATGSGANVLTF
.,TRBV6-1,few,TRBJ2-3,TGTGCCAGCAGTCACCGGACACTTAGCACAGATACGCAGTATTTT,CASSHRTLSTDTQYF
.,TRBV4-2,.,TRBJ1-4,TGTGCCAGCAGCCAAGATGAGAGAGGGGAAAAACTGTTTTTT,CASSQDERGEKLFF
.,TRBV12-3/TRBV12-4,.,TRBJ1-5,TGTGCCAGCAGTATCACGACTAGCGGGGGCGCTTTAGTACAGCCCCAGCATTTT,CASSITTSGGALVQPQHF
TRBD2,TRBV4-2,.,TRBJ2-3,TGTGCCAGCAGCCGGCGGACTAGCGGGAGTTCGGGCACAGATACGCAGTATTTT,CASSRRTSGSSGTDTQYF
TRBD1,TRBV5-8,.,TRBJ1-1,TGTGCCAGCAGCGGGGAACAGGGGGTGTTTACTTGGGACACTGAAGCTTTCTTT,CASSGEQGVFTWDTEAFF
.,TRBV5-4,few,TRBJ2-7,TGTGCCAGCAGCCGGGGAGGCACACAGGGTACCGAGCAGTACTTC,CASSRGGTQGTEQYF
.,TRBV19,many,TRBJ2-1,TGTGCCAGTGGTGACCCCTACGCCTATGAGCAGTTCTTC,CASGDPYAYEQFF
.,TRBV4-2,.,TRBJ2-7,TGTGCCAGCAGCCAGGACCGCCGCTACGAGCAGCACTTC,CASSQDRRYEQHF
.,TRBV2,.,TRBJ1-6,TGTGCCAGCAGTGATCAGGGCTATAATTCACCCCTCCACTTT,CASSDQGYNSPLHF
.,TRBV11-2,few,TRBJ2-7,TGTGCCAGCAGCTTAGGGAGAAGCGCGTTCTACGAGCAGTACTTC,CASSLGRSAFYEQYF
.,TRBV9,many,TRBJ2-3,TGTGCCAGCAGCGTGGGGACTTCCCAGGGCACGCAGTATTTT,CASSVGTSQGTQYF
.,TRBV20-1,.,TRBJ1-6,TGCAGTGCTAGGGTAGGATCCCTCCACTTT,CSARVGSLHF
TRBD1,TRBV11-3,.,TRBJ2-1,TGTGCCAGCAGCTTGGGACAGGCCTACAATGAGCAGTTCTTC,CASSLGQAYNEQFF
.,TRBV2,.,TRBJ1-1,TGTGCCAGCGCCGGGACATCCATCTACACTGAAGCTTTCTTT,CASAGTSIYTEAFF
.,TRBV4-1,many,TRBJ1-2,TGCGCCAGCAGCCAAGGGCTTCGGACAAGTGGCTACACCTTC,CASSQGLRTSGYTF
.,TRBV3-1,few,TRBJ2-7,TGTGCCAGCAGCCAAGATGAGTCAGGGACTGGAGAGCAGTACTTC,CASSQDESGTGEQYF
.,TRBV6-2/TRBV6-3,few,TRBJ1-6,TGTGCCAGCAACCATCCCCGCCGGGCATCTAATTCACCCCTCCACTTT,CASNHPRRASNSPLHF
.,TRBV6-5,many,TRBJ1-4,TGTGCCAGCAGTTACGGAGGGGCCGGAGAAAAACTGTTTTTT,CASSYGGAGEKLFF
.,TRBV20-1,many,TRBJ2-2,TGCAGTGCTAGTGTTGAGACCGGGGAGCTGTTTTTT,CSASVETGELFF
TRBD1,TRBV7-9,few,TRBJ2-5,TGTGCCAGCAGCTCCCCCCCGGGACAGGGAGGCAAGACCCAGTACTTC,CASSSPPGQGGKTQYF
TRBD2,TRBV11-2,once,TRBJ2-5,TGTGCCAGCAGCTTACGACTAGCGGGGGAGGGGGGAGAGACCCAGTACTTC,CASSLRLAGEGGETQYF
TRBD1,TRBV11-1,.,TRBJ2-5,TGTGCCAGCAGCTTCGACAGGGGGCGAGAGACCCAGTACTTC,CASSFDRGRETQYF
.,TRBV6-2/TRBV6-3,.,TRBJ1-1,TGTGCCAGCAGTTATAGAGGGGTGGAAGCTTTCTTT,CASSYRGVEAFF
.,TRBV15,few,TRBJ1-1,TGTGCCACCAGCAGAGAAAGGAATTCGTATCATGAAGCTTTCTTT,CATSRERNSYHEAFF
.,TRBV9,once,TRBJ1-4,.,CASSVGLGTEKLLF
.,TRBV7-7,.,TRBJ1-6,TGTGCTAGCAGCCCGGGACGGCTAAGCTCCTATAATTCACCCCTCCACTTT,CASSPGRLSSYNSPLHF
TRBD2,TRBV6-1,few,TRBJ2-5,TGTGCCAGCGGCGTGGCGGGGGTACAAGAGACCCAGTACTTC,CASGVAGVQETQYF
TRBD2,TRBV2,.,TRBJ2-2,TGTGCCAGCAGTGACGGGTGGGAGGGTGTGAGGGAGCTGTTTTTT,CASSDGWEGVRELFF
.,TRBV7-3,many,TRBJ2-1,TGTGCCAGCAGCTTAATCCGGGGGAGTGAGCAGTTCTTC,CASSLIRGSEQFF
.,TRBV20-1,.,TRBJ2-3,TGCAGTGCACAGAGGTTGAGGAGCACAGCTACGCAGTATTTT,CSAQRLRSTATQYF
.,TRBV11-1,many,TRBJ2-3,TGTGCCAGCAGCCCGGGCTTCGGGGATACGCAGTATTTT,CASSPGFGDTQYF
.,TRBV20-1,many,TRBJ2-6,TGCAGTGCAACAAATCCGGACACCCCCACCGTCCTGACTTTC,CSATNPDTPTVLTF
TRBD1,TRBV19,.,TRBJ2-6,TGTGCCAGTAGTATGGCCGGGACAGCCTTCTCTGGGGCCAACGTCCTGACTTTC,CASSMAGTAFSGANVLTF
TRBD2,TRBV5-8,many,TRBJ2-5,TGTGCCAGCAGCTTGGACACGGGAGCGGGGGAGACCCAGTACTTC,CASSLDTGAGETQYF
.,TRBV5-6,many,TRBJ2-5,TGTGCCAGCAGGAAACCCACGGACCAAGAGACCCAGTACTTC,CASRKPTDQETQYF